The 23 T cell receptor beta chains in this list originate from one sample, sequenced in a study of graft-versus-host responses after intestinal transplantation. Here immunoSEQ multiplex PCR was the method, and the copy in TCRdb shows in-frame clones only, minus some. The sample lists about 15,000 clones, around two fifths occurring once. The researchers put 200,000 CFSE-labeled responder cells into plates with 200,000 irradiated, violet-dye-labeled stimulator cells. Sequenced here: alloreactive CD8+ T cells from a mixed lymphocyte reaction culture, sampled before intestinal transplant. Described subset: CFSE-low proliferating T cells sorted from roughly 6-day pre-transplant mixed lymphocyte reaction (GvH or HvG direction). All receptors come from a human patient who received an intestinal transplant.

This clone is termed medium-sized. This chain joins TRBV27 and TRBJ2-3, with TRBD2 matching 9 bases. CDR1 MNHEY and CDR2 SMNVEV come from the germline V gene (reference sequence). V was pared by 5 bases and J by 2 bases, with 11 bases of the junction left unmatched. The CDR3 has 17 amino acids. The CDR3 here is CASSTPGAGGLTDTQYF. CDR3 in DNA: TGTGCCAGCAGTACCCCGGGAGCGGGAGGACTCACAGATACGCAGTATTTT.

The J gene is TRBJ2-3, the V gene TRBV29-1; 12 nucleotides agree with TRBD2. This CDR3 region has 17 residues. CDR1 is SQVTM and CDR2 is ANQGSEA in the germline V gene. The ends lost 5 bases at V and 4 bases at J; junction bases unmatched: 13. The CDR3 sequence: CSVRSWTSGIISDTQYF. CDR3 DNA sequence: TGCAGCGTTCGGTCCTGGACTAGCGGGATTATCTCAGATACGCAGTATTTT.

The chain carries TRBV5-5 and TRBJ2-7, with a tentative D call TRBD1 (6 bases). Germline V gene data show CDR1 as SGHKS and CDR2 as YYEKEE (reference sequence). V dropped 5 bases and J dropped 2 bases, with 11 bases sitting between them. The CDR3 length is 13 residues. The CDR3 DNA sequence: TGTGCCAGCAGACAGGACAGTGCCTACGAGCAGTACTTC. Translating it yields CASRQDSAYEQYF.

The V call is TRBV9, the J call TRBJ1-1, with D perhaps matching TRBD1 (6 bases). Germline V gene lookup returns CDR1 SGDLS and CDR2 YYNGEE. The CDR3 is 14 residues long. The germline V and J ends were trimmed by 3 bases and 8 bases, with 17 bases remaining between them. The CDR3: CASSGGGDNEEAFF. CDR3 sequence (DNA): TGTGCCAGCAGCGGGGGAGGGGACAATGAAGAAGCTTTCTTT. Full variable domain (missing parts from reference TRBV9 and TRBJ1-1): DSGVTQTPKHLITATGQRVTLRCSPRSGDLSVYWYQQSLDQGLQFLIQYYNGEERAKGNILERFSAQQFPDLHSELNLSSLELGDSALYFCASSGGGDNEEAFFGQGTRLTVV.

The chain links TRBV18 to TRBJ1-4, with D maybe TRBD1 (6 bases). Trimming shortened V by 3 bases and J by 7 bases, and 18 bases separated the two germline ends. From germline, CDR1 is KGHSH and CDR2 LQKENI. This CDR3 comprises 16 residues. DNA of the CDR3: TGTGCCAGCTCACCCCTCCGCGGGGGGGCTTTTGAAAAACTGTTTTTT. This translates into CASSPLRGGAFEKLFF.

This clone showed up just a few times. The genes are TRBV5-1 and TRBJ2-1; TRBD1 matches 9 bases. With V trimmed by 1 base and J by 7 bases, 15 bases remained unmatched. Per germline, CDR1 SGHRS and CDR2 YFSETQ. This CDR3 region has 18 residues. CDR3 in DNA: TGCGCCAGCAGCTTGAGGCCGACAGGGGGATACATAGGGAATGAGCAGTTCTTC. This codes for CASSLRPTGGYIGNEQFF.

This chain joins TRBV30 and TRBJ1-5; unclear D gene. The germline V gene encodes CDR1 GTSNPN and CDR2 SVGIG (reference sequence). This CDR3 comprises 14 residues. Trimming shortened V by 2 bases and J by 7 bases, and 15 bases separated the two germline ends. In nucleotides, the CDR3 is TGTGCCTGGAGTCCTGGCATCGGGGAGCAGCCCCAGCATTTT. This codes for CAWSPGIGEQPQHF.

This clone was detected only a few times. As DNA, the CDR3 is TGTGCCAGCAGCTTAGGGGGCGCCGGGGAGCTGTTTTTT. Translation: CASSLGGAGELFF. V gene TRBV7-7 combines with J gene TRBJ2-2, with D perhaps matching TRBD1 (5 bases). The CDR3 loop spans 13 amino acids. Germline CDR1 SSHAT, CDR2 FNYEAQ (reference sequence). V gave up 1 base and J gave up 6 bases, with 6 bases separating them.

In DNA, the CDR3 is TGTGCCAGCAGCCCGAGCGGCGACGGGGTCAATGAGCAGTTCTTC. Translated: CASSPSGDGVNEQFF. This chain links TRBV7-9 with TRBJ2-1, with D possibly TRBD2 on 5 matching bases. The CDR3 sequence is 15 residues long. The V end lost 5 bases, the J end lost 6 bases, and 17 bases lay between the germline ends. Germline loops: CDR1 SEHNR, CDR2 FQNEAQ (reference sequence).

This clone showed up just a few times. This chain links TRBV30 with TRBJ2-7; D possibly corresponds to TRBD1 (5 bases). Trimming stripped 0 bases from V and 2 bases from J, with 8 bases between. CDR1 and CDR2 from the germline V gene are GTSNPN and SVGIG (reference sequence). This CDR3 contains 13 residues. CDR3 loop: CAWSVGVTYEQYF. The CDR3, as DNA: TGTGCCTGGAGTGTAGGGGTCACCTACGAGCAGTACTTC.

This clone was detected only a few times. This rearrangement joins TRBV6-1 to TRBJ2-7; D gene ambiguous. The germline gives CDR1 MNHNS, CDR2 SASEGT. V gave up 8 bases and J gave up 6 bases, with 20 bases separating them. This CDR3 is built from 14 residues. CDR3 region: CASRSVVLRSEQYF. As DNA, the CDR3 is TGTGCCAGCCGGTCCGTGGTCCTGCGAAGCGAGCAGTACTTC.

The V gene is TRBV19, the J gene TRBJ2-5; D uncertain. V was pared by 9 bases and J by 3 bases, with 11 bases between. The CDR3 is 12 residues long. In germline, CDR1 is LNHDA, CDR2 SQIVND (reference sequence). CDR3 sequence reads: CASLDTEETQYF. DNA for the CDR3: TGTGCCAGCCTCGACACTGAAGAGACCCAGTACTTC.

The rearrangement joins TRBV7-9 to TRBJ2-2; 10 bases map to TRBD1. Unmatched junction bases numbered 8, after V lost 5 bases and J lost 2 bases. Germline values: CDR1 SEHNR, CDR2 FQNEAQ (reference sequence). This CDR3 contains 17 residues. CDR3 sequence: CASSLPGTGENTGELFF. The CDR3 DNA reads as TGTGCCAGCAGCCTACCCGGGACAGGGGAAAACACCGGGGAGCTGTTTTTT.

The rearrangement joins TRBV7-6 to TRBJ1-1; 7 nucleotides line up with TRBD1. This CDR3 comprises 14 residues. V trimming: 0 bases; J trimming: 3 bases; junction bases outside the gene matches: 1. Germline V gene lookup returns CDR1 SGHVS and CDR2 FNYEAQ. In DNA form, the CDR3 reads TGTGCCAGCAGCTTAGCTGGGACAGACACTGAAGCTTTCTTT. It codes for CASSLAGTDTEAFF.

This sequence joins TRBV9 and TRBJ2-5; 8 nucleotides line up with TRBD2. Germline V gives CDR1 SGDLS, CDR2 YYNGEE. The CDR3 length is 15 residues. The J segment lost 4 bases and the V segment lost 4 bases, leaving 9 bases of the junction unmatched. The CDR3 reads CASSQSGSGGETQYF. The DNA of the CDR3 is TGTGCCAGCAGCCAGAGCGGGAGCGGGGGAGAGACCCAGTACTTC.

The gene calls are TRBV2 and TRBJ1-6, with D possibly being TRBD1 (6 bases). This CDR3 is built from 15 residues. Germline-derived CDR1 and CDR2 are SNHLY and FYNNEI. Trimming took 8 bases from V and 9 from J, leaving 20 bases between them. The CDR3 protein is CASASGQTSGSPLHF. The CDR3 DNA sequence: TGTGCCAGCGCCTCCGGACAGACCTCTGGTTCACCCCTCCACTTT.

The genes are TRBV6-5 and TRBJ1-3; 7 nucleotides align to TRBD1. CDR3 size: 15 residues. V gave up 6 bases and J gave up 0 bases; unmatched junction bases: 5. CDR1 is MNHEY and CDR2 is SVGAGI in the germline V gene. The CDR3 sequence: CASSRDRTSGNTIYF. CDR3 bases: TGTGCCAGCAGCCGGGACAGAACCTCTGGAAACACCATATATTTT.

V and J are TRBV4-2 and TRBJ1-5, with D unresolved. The CDR3 spans 14 residues. Germline CDR1 and CDR2: LGHNA and YNFKEQ. Trimming removed 0 bases at V and 7 bases at J, with 10 bases between. The CDR3 loop reads CASSQDLGLQPQHF. The CDR3, as DNA: TGTGCCAGCAGCCAAGATCTTGGACTCCAGCCCCAGCATTTT.

Judged by abundance, this clone is medium-sized (0.01 to 0.1%). The gene calls are TRBV19 and TRBJ1-2, with 7 bases identical to TRBD1. V shed 6 bases and J 4 bases; nucleotides not matched to a gene: 8. The germline V gene has CDR1 LNHDA and CDR2 SQIVND (reference sequence). CDR3 size: 14 residues. The CDR3 DNA reads TGTGCCAGTAGACCTTTGGGACAGTTCTATGGCTACACCTTC. Protein sequence: CASRPLGQFYGYTF.

The CDR3 DNA reads TGTGCCAGCAGCTTAATAGGGGAGGAGTATGCGGCGGAATCACCCCTCCACTTT. Its translation: CASSLIGEEYAAESPLHF. The rearrangement links TRBV7-8 to TRBJ1-6; D is possibly TRBD1 (5 bases). The CDR3 extends over 18 amino acids. The V gene's germline CDR1 is SGHVS and CDR2 FQNEAQ. V dropped 2 bases and J dropped 10 bases, with 24 bases sitting between them.

This clone was seen more than once but under ten times. The CDR3 nucleotides read TGTGCCAGCAGCTTGGTAGCGGGGGCCAACAATGAGCAGTTCTTC. Translated: CASSLVAGANNEQFF. The chain joins TRBV5-8 to TRBJ2-1; 9 bases are a match to TRBD2. V shed 0 bases and J 5 bases; nucleotides not matched to a gene: 3. The CDR3 extends over 15 amino acids. Germline V gene data show CDR1 as SGHTS and CDR2 as YDEGEE.

The chain combines TRBV19 with TRBJ1-4, with a tentative D call TRBD1 (6 bases). Trimming removed 5 bases at V and 0 bases at J, with 13 bases between. This CDR3 comprises 16 residues. The germline V gene encodes CDR1 LNHDA and CDR2 SQIVND (reference sequence). The CDR3 region is CASSPRQATTNEKLFF. CDR3 coding DNA: TGTGCCAGTAGTCCTAGACAGGCAACAACTAATGAAAAACTGTTTTTT.

This clone was seen only a few times. The chain has TRBV5-1 and TRBJ2-7; tentative D call: TRBD2 (5 bases). The CDR3 has 14 amino acids. The V gene's germline CDR1 is SGHRS and CDR2 YFSETQ. V lost 4 bases, J lost 3 bases, and 14 bases lay in between. The CDR3 is CASSQDTGNYEQYF. The DNA for the CDR3 is TGCGCCAGCAGCCAAGATACGGGGAACTACGAGCAGTACTTC.